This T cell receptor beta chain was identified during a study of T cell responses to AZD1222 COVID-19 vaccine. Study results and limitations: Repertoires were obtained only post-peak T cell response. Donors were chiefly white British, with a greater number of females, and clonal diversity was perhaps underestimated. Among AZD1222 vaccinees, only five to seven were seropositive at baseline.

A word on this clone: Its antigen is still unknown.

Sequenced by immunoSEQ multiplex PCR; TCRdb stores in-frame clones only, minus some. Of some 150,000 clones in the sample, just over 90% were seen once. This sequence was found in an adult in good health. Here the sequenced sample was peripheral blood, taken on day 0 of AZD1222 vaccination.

CDR3 protein: CASSPQKDTQYF. CDR3 bases: TGTGCCAGCAGCCCCCAGAAAGATACGCAGTATTTT. This chain joins TRBV7-8 and TRBJ2-3; D is uncertain. V lost 5 bases and J 5 bases, leaving 8 bases between the germline ends. The CDR3 covers 12 residues. CDR1 is SGHVS, CDR2 FQNEAQ, per germline.